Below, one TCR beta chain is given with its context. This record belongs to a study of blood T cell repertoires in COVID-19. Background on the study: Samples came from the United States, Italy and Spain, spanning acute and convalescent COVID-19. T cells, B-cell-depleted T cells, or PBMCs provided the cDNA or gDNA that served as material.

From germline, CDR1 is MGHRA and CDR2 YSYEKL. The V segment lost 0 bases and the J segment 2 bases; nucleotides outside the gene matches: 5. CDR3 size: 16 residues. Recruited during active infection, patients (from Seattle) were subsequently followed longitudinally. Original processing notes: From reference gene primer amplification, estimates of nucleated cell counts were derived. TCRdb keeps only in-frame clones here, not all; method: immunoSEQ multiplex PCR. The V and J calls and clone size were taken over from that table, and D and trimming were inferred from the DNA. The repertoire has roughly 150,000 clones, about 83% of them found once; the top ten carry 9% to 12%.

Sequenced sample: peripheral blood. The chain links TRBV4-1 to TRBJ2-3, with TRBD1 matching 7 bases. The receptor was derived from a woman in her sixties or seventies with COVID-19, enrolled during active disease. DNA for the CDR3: TGCGCCAGCAGCCAAGATAGGGGGACAGTCACAGATACGCAGTATTTT. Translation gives CASSQDRGTVTDTQYF.